This T cell receptor (beta chain) is drawn from a study of T-cell memory formation after mild COVID-19. TCRdb reprocessed the 5' RACE reads via MiXCR and lists one record per CDR3 protein. The table records around 340,000 distinct CDR3 sequences, 13% of them present only once. CDR3 length: 17 residues. Germline CDR1 SGHVS, CDR2 FQNEAQ. The V end was cut by 6 bases, the J end by 8 bases, with 26 bases between. The TCR sequence derives from a man between 18 and 35 years old who had mild COVID-19 (a few samples of this study predate the infection). Cell type and time point are not known. The V and J genes are TRBV7-8 and TRBJ1-5; D is unresolved. Sequencing was carried out using PBMCs or a T cell subset sorted from them (not recorded which). CDR3 sequence: CASRFGPGARLGEPQHF. The CDR3 DNA reads as TGTGCCAGCAGGTTTGGCCCGGGAGCCAGACTCGGGGAGCCCCAGCATTTT. The entire variable domain, with the rest obtained from reference TRBV7-8 and TRBJ1-5, is as follows: GAGVSQSPRYKVAKRGQDVALRCDPISGHVSLFWYQQALGQGPEFLTYFQNEAQLDKSGLPSDRFFAERPEGSVSTLKIQRTQQEDSAVYLCASRFGPGARLGEPQHFGDGTRLSIL.